The present T cell receptor beta chain was sequenced within a study of tumor-infiltrating lymphocytes in primary liver carcinoma. The CDR3 runs to 15 residues. Germline loops: CDR1 GTSNPN, CDR2 SVGIG (reference sequence). A constant-region primer primed TCR beta cDNA synthesis from about 490 ng of total RNA. Modified slightly, ARM-PCR produced TCR beta libraries over three nested multiplex PCR rounds. Forward primers for TRBV1-TRBV30 and a C-beta reverse primer served the first two PCR rounds, at approximately 10 cycles each. TCRdb used MiXCR to reprocess the multiplex PCR reads, holding one entry per CDR3 protein. Here the sample spans approximately 110,000 distinct CDR3 sequences, about four fifths being singletons. Taking roughly 20-34 mg of unsorted bulk tissue, the authors co-extracted RNA and DNA. Chronic HBV infection was present in the patients, who were treatment-naive. Concerning this clonotype itself: As yet, its antigen is unknown. A read error may produce the germline difference seen at one junction end.

Study-level findings and limits: Only about 8-24% of top clones spanned all five tumor regions.

The chain recombines TRBV30 with TRBJ2-1; D is perhaps TRBD2 (6 bases). The TCR sequence derives from a man aged 35 to 55 with primary liver carcinoma and hepatitis B virus infection. Sequenced material: liver tumor tissue from sampling region 3. Subset specified: tumor region T3, left-lateral pole. The DNA of the CDR3 is TGTGCCTGGAGTAGGGTTAGCGGATCCTACAATAAGCAGTTCTTC. This sequence encodes CAWSRVSGSYNKQFF.